A single sample gave rise to the 5 T cell receptor beta chains below, sequenced in a study of blood T cell repertoires in COVID-19. The table came from immunoSEQ multiplex PCR; TCRdb's copy has only in-frame clones and leaves some out. The data hold 30,000 to 40,000 clones, with 85% to 90% observed a single time. The sequenced sample was peripheral blood. All receptors derive from a man in his 70s with acute or convalescent COVID-19.

This chain links TRBV19 with TRBJ1-5; D perhaps matches TRBD1 (5 bases). Germline V gene lookup returns CDR1 LNHDA and CDR2 SQIVND (reference sequence). Trimming left V 6 bases short and J 6 bases short, with 21 bases between. CDR3 length: 16 residues. The CDR3 region has the DNA TGTGCCAGTAGGACCCCAGGGTTGCTGGTCTCTCAGCCCCAGCATTTT. Encoded protein: CASRTPGLLVSQPQHF.

V and J are TRBV28 and TRBJ2-7, with D perhaps matching TRBD2 (5 bases). CDR1 is MDHEN and CDR2 is SYDVKM in the germline V gene. This CDR3 comprises 15 residues. V was trimmed by 6 bases and J by 4 bases, leaving 19 bases between them. CDR3 protein: CASSASGYLRYEQYF. DNA of the CDR3: TGTGCCAGCAGCGCCTCGGGGTACTTGAGGTACGAGCAGTACTTC.

The genes are TRBV27 and TRBJ2-3; D unresolved. The CDR3 is 13 amino acids. The V gene's germline CDR1 is MNHEY and CDR2 SMNVEV (reference sequence). The ends were cut back, 6 bases at V and 0 bases at J, with 7 bases in the middle. The CDR3 DNA sequence: TGTGCCAGCAGGCAGGTGAGCACAGATACGCAGTATTTT. This sequence encodes CASRQVSTDTQYF.

The chain employs TRBV5-1 and TRBJ2-2, with 8 bases matching TRBD1. Germline CDR1 and CDR2: SGHRS and YFSETQ. The J segment lost 7 bases and the V segment lost 0 bases, leaving 5 bases of the junction unmatched. CDR3 size: 15 residues. In DNA, the CDR3 is TGCGCCAGCAGCTTGGTGGCAGGGGGCAACGGGGAGCTGTTTTTT. Translated, it gives CASSLVAGGNGELFF.

The chain recombines TRBV6-2 or TRBV6-3 with TRBJ2-1; TRBD2 matches at 7 bases. V shed 2 bases and J 13 bases; nucleotides not matched to a gene: 11. The CDR3 spans 14 residues. Per germline, CDR1 MNHEY and CDR2 SVGEGT. This CDR3 is CASSYLIGSGVQFF. The CDR3, as DNA: TGTGCCAGCAGTTACCTAATAGGGAGCGGGGTCCAGTTCTTC.